A selection of T cell receptor beta chains follows, all from one sample in a study of blood T cell repertoires in COVID-19. Assay used: immunoSEQ multiplex PCR; TCRdb lists only in-frame clones, some missing. This table holds over 120,000 clones, 80% to 85% found once. The sample was peripheral blood. These receptors came from a human donor in a cohort sampled during active COVID-19. Each CDR3 is given with its conserved first and last residue. The order of the fields is clone size, CDR3 length, V gene, D gene, J gene, CDR3 DNA, CDR3 protein. D genes are given only for firm matches. Clone size is not always given. Where it is, it says once, few, many or a class for expanded clones.

>few|13|TRBV5-1|TRBD2|TRBJ2-7
TGCGCCAGTGCCGGGACTAGCGGTTACGAGCAGTACTTC
CASAGTSGYEQYF
>NA|14|TRBV6-5|TRBD1|TRBJ1-1
TGTGCCAGCGGGCGGACAGGGAAGAACACTGAAGCTTTCTTT
CASGRTGKNTEAFF
>once|13|TRBV5-4|NA|TRBJ2-3
TGTGCCAGCAGCTTGGGCGGCACAGATACGCAGTATTTT
CASSLGGTDTQYF
>NA|12|TRBV7-9|NA|TRBJ1-2
TGTGCCAGCAGCTTAGGAGTATATGGCTACACCTTC
CASSLGVYGYTF
>NA|17|TRBV12-2|NA|TRBJ1-3
TGTGCAAGTGGGGGACAGGCCTCCTCGAGCTCTGGAAACACCATATATTTT
CASGGQASSSSGNTIYF
>few|14|TRBV5-1|TRBD1|TRBJ2-7
TGCGCCAGCAGCCCCTTGACAGGGTCCTACGAGCAGTACTTC
CASSPLTGSYEQYF
>NA|14|TRBV24-1|NA|TRBJ1-4
TGTGCCACCAGTTCCGGTTCTGTAAATGAAAAACTGTTTTTT
CATSSGSVNEKLFF
>few|14|TRBV2|NA|TRBJ1-3
TGTGCCAGCAGTATAACAGGCTCTGGAAACACCATATATTTT
CASSITGSGNTIYF
>once|15|TRBV19|NA|TRBJ1-2
TGTGCCAGTAGTATCTCTTTGGTGTTCGGCTATGGCTACACCTTC
CASSISLVFGYGYTF
>NA|13|TRBV7-9|TRBD1|TRBJ1-5
TGTGCCAGCAGCCCAGGGGGCTATCAGCCCCAGCATTTT
CASSPGGYQPQHF
>NA|16|TRBV18|TRBD1|TRBJ1-5
TGTGCCAGCTCACCAAGACAGGGTGAGGGCAATCAGCCCCAGCATTTT
CASSPRQGEGNQPQHF
>NA|16|TRBV6-6|NA|TRBJ1-3
TGTGCCAGCAGTTACGGGACTGAAGTTCCCGGAAACACCATATATTTT
CASSYGTEVPGNTIYF
>NA|15|TRBV14|NA|TRBJ1-1
TGTGCCAGCAGCCCCTATGGGGGGGTGCACACTGAAGCTTTCTTT
CASSPYGGVHTEAFF
>NA|13|TRBV6-6|NA|TRBJ2-7
TGTGCCAGCAGAGGATGGCAGGGCGACGAGCAGTACTTC
CASRGWQGDEQYF
>NA|15|TRBV7-2|NA|TRBJ2-3
TGTGCCAGCAGGGGGGGCAGGGGGTACACAGATACGCAGTATTTT
CASRGGRGYTDTQYF
>NA|14|TRBV2|TRBD1|TRBJ1-6
TGTGCCAGCAGCACAGGGGCAGGGGAATCACCCCTCCACTTT
CASSTGAGESPLHF
>NA|17|TRBV7-9|TRBD2|TRBJ2-7
TGTGCCAGCAGCCCCGGACTAGCGGGAGCCCTAACCTACGAGCAGTACTTC
CASSPGLAGALTYEQYF
>NA|13|TRBV12-3/TRBV12-4|TRBD1|TRBJ2-7
TGTGCCAGCAGGGGGACAGGGTTGGACGAGCAGTACTTC
CASRGTGLDEQYF